The 14 T cell receptor beta chains below were found in one sample sequenced in a study of Ad26.COV2.S vaccination and SARS-CoV-2 variants. The data were produced by immunoSEQ multiplex PCR, yet TCRdb's version contains in-frame clones alone and is incomplete. The sample consists of about 350,000 clones, 65% to 90% of them appearing once. Treatment: 15 to 20 received Ad26.COV2.S at low or high dose, single or two shots; 5 received placebo; per-sample allocation not given. After the first vaccine or placebo injection, samples were drawn on day 63. Here the sequenced sample was peripheral blood, taken in a trial of Ad26.COV2.S vaccine versus placebo. These receptors came from a person between 18 and 65 years old who received the Ad26.COV2.S COVID-19 vaccine or a placebo.

The J gene is TRBJ2-5, the V gene TRBV29-1; TRBD1 agrees at 7 bases. Germline V gene data show CDR1 as SQVTM and CDR2 as ANQGSEA. There are 13 residues in the CDR3. V shed 7 bases, J shed 1 base, and the junction held 6 bases outside the gene matches. The CDR3 sequence is CSGVRDSQETQYF. The CDR3 coding sequence is TGCAGCGGAGTCCGGGACAGCCAAGAGACCCAGTACTTC.

This clone was recorded only once. The genes are TRBV5-1 and TRBJ1-2; D gene unclear. V lost 4 bases and J lost 0, with 10 bases in between. Germline CDR1 and CDR2: SGHRS and YFSETQ. This CDR3 comprises 14 residues. The CDR3 DNA follows: TGCGCCAGCAGCGCCGGACGGCCTAACTATGGCTACACCTTC. Its protein is CASSAGRPNYGYTF.

This clone was counted once. CDR3 sequence: CASSFGRPGVAYNSPLHF. CDR3 nucleotide sequence: TGTGCCAGCAGCTTTGGACGTCCGGGGGTTGCCTATAATTCACCCCTCCACTTT. The V gene is TRBV7-2, the J gene TRBJ1-6; D may be TRBD1 (5 bases). Trimming removed 3 bases from V and 2 bases from J, with 17 bases in between. CDR1 is SGHTA and CDR2 is FQGNSA in the germline V gene. The CDR3 length is 18 residues.

The V call is TRBV18, the J call TRBJ1-2; 7 bases match TRBD1. The germline gives CDR1 KGHSH, CDR2 LQKENI. V dropped 6 bases and J dropped 7; count of bases not matched to a gene: 32. The CDR3 totals 21 residues. The DNA for the CDR3 is TGTGCCAGCTCGCCAACCACCGGTCGAGGAAGTTCCCCAGGGGGGAGGTCTGGCTACACCTTC. Encoded protein: CASSPTTGRGSSPGGRSGYTF.

The chain carries TRBV6-4 and TRBJ1-1, with D possibly being TRBD1 (5 bases). V gave up 7 bases and J gave up 4 bases, with 16 bases separating them. Germline V gene lookup returns CDR1 MRHNA and CDR2 SNTAGT. The CDR3 length is 14 residues. Here the CDR3 DNA reads TGTGCCAGCACTCCGACAGCGCTCTTCACTGAAGCTTTCTTT. This encodes CASTPTALFTEAFF.

V usage is TRBV7-9 and J usage is TRBJ1-3; D may be TRBD1 (5 bases). Germline loops: CDR1 SEHNR, CDR2 FQNEAQ (reference sequence). The V end lost 5 bases, the J end lost 6 bases, and 8 bases lay between the germline ends. The CDR3 is 12 amino acids. CDR3 amino acids: CASSPGVNTIYF. The CDR3 bases are TGTGCCAGCAGCCCGGGGGTAAACACCATATATTTT.

This rearrangement joins TRBV18 to TRBJ1-1, with TRBD1 identical over 9 bases. Losses at the gene ends were 3 bases for V and 6 bases for J; bases not matched to a gene: 11. Germline CDR1 and CDR2: KGHSH and LQKENI. The CDR3 consists of 16 residues. The CDR3 loop reads CASSPPGTGMGAEAFF. The DNA for the CDR3 is TGTGCCAGCTCACCTCCCGGGACAGGGATGGGCGCTGAAGCTTTCTTT.

This chain joins TRBV25-1 and TRBJ2-7; D tentatively reads TRBD1 or TRBD2 (7 bases each). V shed 5 bases and J shed 2 bases, with 19 bases lying between them. Germline-derived CDR1 and CDR2 are MGHDK and SYGVNS. The CDR3 sequence is 16 residues long. CDR3 nucleotide sequence: TGTGCCAGCAGTAACCGACAGGGCGGGGGAGCCTACGAGCAGTACTTC. It encodes CASSNRQGGGAYEQYF.

This rearrangement joins TRBV28 to TRBJ2-3, with 9 bases aligning to TRBD2. Germline assignment: CDR1 MDHEN and CDR2 SYDVKM. CDR3 length equals 15 residues. Germline trimming cut 2 bases from V and 3 bases from J; bases unmatched to any gene: 3. CDR3 residues: CASSLRSGRTDTQYF. CDR3 nucleotides: TGTGCCAGCAGTTTAAGGAGCGGGAGGACAGATACGCAGTATTTT.

The chain recombines TRBV28 with TRBJ1-1; D is unresolved. V shed 5 bases and J shed 3 bases, with 7 bases lying between them. This CDR3 region has 12 residues. CDR1 and CDR2 from the germline V gene are MDHEN and SYDVKM. CDR3: CASSLQDTEAFF. In nucleotides, the CDR3 is TGTGCCAGCAGTCTCCAAGACACTGAAGCTTTCTTT.

The rearrangement joins TRBV7-8 to TRBJ2-3; D is perhaps TRBD1 or TRBD2 (5 bases each). V dropped 6 bases and J dropped 4 bases, with 14 bases sitting between them. CDR3 length: 14 amino acids. Germline assignment: CDR1 SGHVS and CDR2 FQNEAQ. Here the CDR3 reads CASRRDGLSDTQYF. DNA for the CDR3: TGTGCCAGCAGACGGGACGGGCTCTCAGATACGCAGTATTTT.

V and J are TRBV9 and TRBJ1-3; a weak D match, TRBD1 (5 bases). This CDR3 is 15 amino acids long. V was trimmed by 4 bases and J by 0 bases, leaving 11 bases between them. Germline V CDR1 and CDR2: SGDLS, YYNGEE. In nucleotides, the CDR3 is TGTGCCAGCAGCCCCGCAGGGAACTCTGGAAACACCATATATTTT. It encodes CASSPAGNSGNTIYF.

The chain joins TRBV11-3 to TRBJ2-3; a possible D gene is TRBD1 (5 bases). CDR1 and CDR2 from the germline V gene are SGHNT and YENEEA. The CDR3 is 15 amino acids. The ends were cut back, 5 bases at V and 0 bases at J, with 12 bases in the middle. The CDR3 DNA reads as TGTGCCAGCAGCCAGGGAACACATAGCACAGATACGCAGTATTTT. This translates into CASSQGTHSTDTQYF.

V and J are TRBV6-1 and TRBJ1-2; D unclear. This CDR3 is 16 amino acids long. Trimming stripped 2 bases from V and 1 base from J, with 14 bases between. Germline V gene data show CDR1 as MNHNS and CDR2 as SASEGT. The CDR3 bases are TGTGCCAGCAGTGAATCTCCTGGAGGATTTAACTATGGCTACACCTTC. It encodes CASSESPGGFNYGYTF.